The 14 T cell receptor beta chains reported below all come from one sample, sequenced in a study of T cells in Graves' hyperthyroidism and ophthalmopathy. Amplification targeted TCR beta CDR3 regions from RNA transcripts. The HTBI set primed first-round TCR CDR3 RT-PCR. TCRdb re-analysed the multiplex PCR reads in MiXCR, keeping a single row per CDR3 protein. This sample yields some 400,000 distinct CDR3 sequences, of which 13% are seen a single time; roughly 20% belongs to the top ten. The sample was blood. The source of these receptors is a man in his thirties or forties with Graves' hyperthyroidism that later progressed to Graves' ophthalmopathy.

A few counts support this clonotype. The chain recombines TRBV5-1 with TRBJ2-3; 10 positions agree with TRBD2. This CDR3 is built from 16 residues. V was pared by 0 bases and J by 6 bases, with 7 bases of the junction left unmatched. Germline CDR1 is SGHRS and CDR2 is YFSETQ. The CDR3 DNA is TGCGCCAGCAGCTTGGCCGGGAGCGGGGGGGCCGATACGCAGTATTTT. This translates into CASSLAGSGGADTQYF.

Concerning this clonotype itself: A read error may be the cause here, since a much bigger clone is one base away. The chain couples TRBV14 to TRBJ2-6; TRBD1 matches at 10 bases. The CDR3 totals 17 residues. CDR1 is SGHDN and CDR2 is FVKESK in the germline V gene. CDR3 protein: CASSQDRPGTGADVLTF. The CDR3, as DNA: TGTGCCAGCAGCCAAGATAGGCCCGGGACAGGGGCCGACGTCCTGACTTTC.

The J gene is TRBJ1-5, the V gene TRBV12-5, with D possibly being TRBD1 (6 bases). This CDR3 has 15 residues. Per germline, CDR1 LGHNT and CDR2 FRNRAP. V lost 5 bases, J lost 7 bases, and 18 bases lay in between. CDR3 DNA sequence: TGTGCTAGTGGTCCCGCCTACGGGGGCGGCCAGCCCCAGCATTTT. Translated: CASGPAYGGGQPQHF.

In its sample, this clonotype was seen a few times. This sequence joins TRBV4-1 and TRBJ2-7; TRBD1 matches at 8 bases. The CDR3 spans 15 residues. Germline V CDR1 and CDR2: MGHRA, YSYEKL. J gave up 1 base and V 1 base, and 3 bases lay outside the gene matches. This CDR3 reads CASSQARGRSYEQYF. The CDR3 DNA reads as TGCGCCAGCAGCCAAGCCAGGGGGCGATCCTACGAGCAGTACTTC.

V is TRBV30 and J is TRBJ1-5; TRBD1 matches at 8 bases. This CDR3 has 14 amino acids. J lost 5 bases, V lost 2 bases, and 5 bases had no gene match. CDR1 is GTSNPN, CDR2 SVGIG, per germline (reference sequence). The CDR3 protein is CAWSRAGGYQPQHF. The CDR3 DNA reads TGTGCCTGGAGTCGGGCAGGGGGCTATCAGCCCCAGCATTTT.

As for this clonotype: A much larger clone sits a single nucleotide away, making a read error possible. V and J are TRBV19 and TRBJ1-2, with D possibly matching TRBD1 (6 bases). The CDR3 extends over 15 amino acids. The V end lost 3 bases, the J end lost 0 bases, and 11 bases lay between the germline ends. Germline loops: CDR1 LNHDA, CDR2 SQIVND (reference sequence). CDR3 sequence: CASSIGGGSNYGYTF. The CDR3 region has the DNA TGTGCCAGTAGTATCGGGGGCGGCTCTAACTATGGCTACACCTTC.

The V call is TRBV7-6, the J call TRBJ1-1; 7 nucleotides match TRBD1. Germline V lookup: CDR1 SGHVS, CDR2 FNYEAQ. Trimming at V came to 1 base and at J to 9 bases, leaving 5 bases not matched to a gene. CDR3 length equals 13 residues. The chain's CDR3 is CASSLERRGQAFF. The CDR3 coding sequence is TGTGCCAGCAGCTTAGAAAGGAGGGGGCAAGCTTTCTTT.

The chain is built from TRBV15 and TRBJ1-6, with D possibly TRBD1 on 5 matching bases. The V end lost 0 bases, the J end lost 9 bases, and 9 bases lay between the germline ends. Germline V gives CDR1 LNHNV, CDR2 YYDKDF (reference sequence). The CDR3 is made up of 14 amino acids. The CDR3 loop reads CATSREKGSSPLHF. In nucleotides, the CDR3 is TGTGCCACCAGCAGAGAAAAGGGGAGTTCACCCCTCCACTTT.

This clonotype was seen a few times. The chain recombines TRBV6-1 with TRBJ2-7, with TRBD1 matching 10 bases. Losses at the gene ends were 4 bases for V and 6 bases for J; bases not matched to a gene: 12. The CDR3 has 16 amino acids. Germline CDR1 is MNHNS and CDR2 is SASEGT. CDR3 loop: CASSVSPGQGIGEQYF. The CDR3, as DNA: TGTGCCAGCAGTGTCTCCCCGGGACAGGGGATTGGCGAGCAGTACTTC.

This clonotype was recorded at least ten times. The rearrangement links TRBV18 to TRBJ2-7, with 9 bases fitting TRBD2. The CDR3 totals 17 residues. V shed 3 bases, J shed 2 bases, and the junction held 11 bases outside the gene matches. The germline V gene has CDR1 KGHSH and CDR2 LQKENI. CDR3 protein: CASSPQNSGGAAYEQYF. The DNA for the CDR3 is TGTGCCAGCTCACCTCAGAATAGCGGGGGTGCGGCCTACGAGCAGTACTTC.

This clonotype has a count of ten or more. This sequence joins TRBV5-8 and TRBJ2-7; TRBD1 matches at 7 bases. This CDR3 comprises 15 residues. V shed 7 bases, J shed 0 bases, and the junction held 10 bases outside the gene matches. Germline values: CDR1 SGHTS, CDR2 YDEGEE. The chain's CDR3 is CASDHVGQSSYEQYF. In DNA form, the CDR3 reads TGTGCCAGCGATCATGTGGGACAGAGCTCCTACGAGCAGTACTTC.

This clonotype was seen many times. The J gene is TRBJ1-4, the V gene TRBV6-5; TRBD1 matches 12 bases. The CDR3 has 14 residues. Germline V gene lookup returns CDR1 MNHEY and CDR2 SVGAGI. V shed 2 bases and J 10 bases; nucleotides not matched to a gene: 2. CDR3 DNA: TGTGCCAGCAGTTACGGGACAGGGGGCGGAAAACTGTTTTTT. As protein: CASSYGTGGGKLFF.

There are many counts of this clonotype. The chain joins TRBV6-1 to TRBJ1-2, with D uncertain. This CDR3 has 13 residues. Germline CDR1 is MNHNS and CDR2 is SASEGT. V was cut by 4 bases and J by 4 bases, with 10 bases left in between. The CDR3 reads CASSAEVSYGYTF. The CDR3 DNA is TGTGCCAGCAGTGCGGAGGTGAGCTATGGCTACACCTTC.

There are many counts of this clonotype. The rearrangement joins TRBV28 to TRBJ1-5; D gene uncertain. This CDR3 is 13 amino acids long. V was clipped by 8 bases and J by 1 base, with 9 bases between them. CDR1 MDHEN and CDR2 SYDVKM come from the germline V gene. The CDR3 loop is CASLELSNQPQHF. CDR3 nucleotide sequence: TGTGCCAGCCTCGAACTCAGCAATCAGCCCCAGCATTTT.